Listed below are T cell receptor beta chains from one sample, sequenced in a study of cytomegalovirus exposure and HLA in healthy donors. The data were produced by immunoSEQ multiplex PCR, yet TCRdb's version contains in-frame clones alone and is incomplete. The data contain roughly 110,000 clones, more than 65% of them singletons. Sequencing was performed on PBMCs. The receptors were sampled from a boy aged 5-17 years in good health and CMV-seronegative. CDR3s include the opening cysteine and the closing phenylalanine or tryptophan. A D gene is named only where the DNA matches it firmly. Clone size is stated in some rows and not others, as once, few, many or a class when expanded.

.	TRBD1	TRBJ1-5	TRBV10-3	TGTGCCATCAGTCCCCCGGGACAGGGAGAGTATCAGCCCCAGCATTTT	CAISPPGQGEYQPQHF
.	TRBD1	TRBJ2-7	TRBV5-4	TGTGCCAGCAGCTCAAAACAGGGGCCCAACTACGAGCAGTACTTC	CASSSKQGPNYEQYF
.	.	TRBJ1-4	TRBV2	TGTGCCAGCAGCTCCACTCCACAGGGTCTCGACGAAAAACTGTTTTTT	CASSSTPQGLDEKLFF
.	.	TRBJ2-3	TRBV2	TGTGCCAGCAGTGACCAGGGTACGGATACGCAGTATTTT	CASSDQGTDTQYF
.	.	TRBJ2-5	TRBV11-3	TGTGCCAGCAGCCCCTCCCAAGAGACCCAGTACTTC	CASSPSQETQYF
.	TRBD1	TRBJ1-5	TRBV28	TGTGCCAGCAGAGTACCGGGACAGCCATATCAGCCCCAGCATTTT	CASRVPGQPYQPQHF
.	TRBD1	TRBJ1-1	TRBV11-3	TGTGCCAGCAGCTTATCTAGACAGGGGGGCGTGAACACTGAAGCTTTCTTT	CASSLSRQGGVNTEAFF
.	.	TRBJ1-4	TRBV28	TGTGCCAGCAGTTCCAATCAGGGGAAGAGGGAAAAACTGTTTTTT	CASSSNQGKREKLFF
.	TRBD1	TRBJ2-1	TRBV6-4	TGTGCCAGCAGTGTGGGGACAGGGGGTAACGATGAGCAGTTCTTC	CASSVGTGGNDEQFF
few	.	TRBJ2-1	TRBV6-6	TGTGCCAGCAAATCGGGTCCCGCCAACGAGCTTAGGTTCTTC	CASKSGPANELRFF
.	.	TRBJ1-2	TRBV6-4	TGTGCCAGCAGTGACGGGACAAACTATGGCTACACCTTC	CASSDGTNYGYTF
.	TRBD2	TRBJ2-7	TRBV6-5	TGTGCCAGCAGTTACGGGGCTAGCGGGTACTACGAGCAGTACTTC	CASSYGASGYYEQYF
.	.	TRBJ2-3	TRBV29-1	TGCAGCGTTCTCCTAGTCTTCACAGATACGCAGTATTTT	CSVLLVFTDTQYF
.	.	TRBJ2-1	TRBV2	TGTGCCAGCAGGGCCTTTATAAGCTCCTACAATGAGCAGTTCTTC	CASRAFISSYNEQFF
.	TRBD1	TRBJ1-4	TRBV7-2	TGTGCCAGCAGCCAAGGACAGGGGGCGAGGTCGGACGAAAAACTGTTTTTT	CASSQGQGARSDEKLFF
.	TRBD1	TRBJ1-6	TRBV5-6	TGTGCCAGCAGCTTTGGCAGGGGGAATTCACCCCTCCACTTT	CASSFGRGNSPLHF
few	.	TRBJ1-1	TRBV2	TGTGCCAGCAGCCGCTACCAGGGTTTGACTGAAGCTTTCTTT	CASSRYQGLTEAFF
.	TRBD2	TRBJ2-7	TRBV7-3	TGTGCCAGCAGCCCGGGGACTAGTAATACGGAGCAGTACTTC	CASSPGTSNTEQYF
few	TRBD1	TRBJ2-7	TRBV6-1	TGTGCCAGCGCAGGACAGGGGAACATAGAGCAGTACTTC	CASAGQGNIEQYF
few	.	TRBJ2-7	TRBV7-8	TGTGCCAGCAGCTTATTGGGGGGGGCGATCCCTTACGAGCAGTACTTC	CASSLLGGAIPYEQYF
.	.	TRBJ1-1	TRBV6-5	TGTGCCAGCAGACCCAGCGGCACTGAAGCTTTCTTT	CASRPSGTEAFF
.	TRBD1	TRBJ1-2	TRBV5-1	TGCGCCAGCAGCTTGGTGGGACAGGGGGGAGAATATGGCTACACCTTC	CASSLVGQGGEYGYTF
.	TRBD1	TRBJ2-7	TRBV27	TGTGCCAGCAGTACACAGGGGGCAAGTGAGCAGTACTTC	CASSTQGASEQYF
few	.	TRBJ1-1	TRBV29-1	TGCAGCGTCTCCCGACAGTACACTGAAGCTTTCTTT	CSVSRQYTEAFF
.	TRBD2	TRBJ2-7	TRBV27	TGTGCCAGCAGTTCCCGGGAGGGGCACATGGAGCAGTACTTC	CASSSREGHMEQYF
.	.	TRBJ1-3	TRBV9	TGTGCCAGCAACCCAGGCTCTGGAAACACCATATATTTT	CASNPGSGNTIYF
.	.	TRBJ2-7	TRBV7-9	TGTGCCAGCAGGGCGGACTACGAGCAGTACTTC	CASRADYEQYF
.	.	TRBJ1-1	TRBV6-6	TGTGCCAGCAGTTACGGAGGGGCTGAAGCTTTCTTT	CASSYGGAEAFF
few	.	TRBJ2-7	TRBV15	TGTGCCACCAGCACTCCCGGGACTGGACTGTACGAGCAGTACTTC	CATSTPGTGLYEQYF
.	TRBD2	TRBJ2-1	TRBV6-4	TGTGCCAGCAGTCAGCGGGGGAGCTCCTACAATGAGCAGTTCTTC	CASSQRGSSYNEQFF
.	TRBD1	TRBJ1-1	TRBV6-5	TGTGCCAGCACACGACAGGGCCTGAACACTGAAGCTTTCTTT	CASTRQGLNTEAFF
.	.	TRBJ1-1	TRBV19	TGTGCGCGTCACACGGGGACACAGAACACTGAAGCTTTCTTT	CARHTGTQNTEAFF
.	TRBD1	TRBJ2-5	TRBV7-6	TGTGCCAGCAGTTCCACAGGGGACATTAAAGAGACCCAGTACTTC	CASSSTGDIKETQYF
.	.	TRBJ2-5	TRBV7-3	TGTGCCAGCAGCTTAATTTCTTCGGAGACCCAGTACTTC	CASSLISSETQYF
few	.	TRBJ2-3	TRBV5-4	TGTGCCAGCAGCTCTCGAGGAACAGATACGCAGTATTTT	CASSSRGTDTQYF
.	TRBD1	TRBJ2-7	TRBV9	TGTGCCAGCAGCCCAGGGACAGGGTACGAGCAGTACTTC	CASSPGTGYEQYF
once	.	TRBJ1-2	TRBV5-4	TGTGCCAGTTCTCGTCAGGGCCATGGCTATGGCTACACCTTC	CASSRQGHGYGYTF
.	TRBD1	TRBJ1-1	TRBV28	TGTGCCAGCAGCACCACAGGGGAGAGAAAAGCTTTCTTT	CASSTTGERKAFF
.	TRBD2	TRBJ2-3	TRBV11-3	TGTGCCAGCAGCCTCTCCCATTTGGGGGCGGGGGGGCCCCCAGATACGCAGTATTTT	CASSLSHLGAGGPPDTQYF
.	.	TRBJ2-4	TRBV4-1	TGCGCCAGCAGCCACCCAACCTCCGGAGGTGCCAAAAACATTCAGTACTTC	CASSHPTSGGAKNIQYF
.	.	TRBJ1-3	TRBV30	TGTGCCTGGAGCCCAGGGGCCTCCTCTGGAAACACCATATATTTT	CAWSPGASSGNTIYF
.	.	TRBJ1-4	TRBV28	TGTGCCAGCAGAGGGGCGGCTAATGAAAAACTGTTTTTT	CASRGAANEKLFF
.	TRBD2	TRBJ2-7	TRBV27	TGTGCCAGCACCCCTTCTAGCGGGAGGGCCTCCTACGAGCAGTACTTC	CASTPSSGRASYEQYF
.	.	TRBJ2-2	TRBV28	TGTGCCAGCAGTTTAACAGGGGGGGGGACCGGGGAGCTGTTTTTT	CASSLTGGGTGELFF
.	TRBD2	TRBJ2-3	TRBV11-2	TGTGCCAGCAGCTTAGTAACGGGACTAGCGGGAGTGGGGACAGATACGCAGTATTTT	CASSLVTGLAGVGTDTQYF
.	TRBD1	TRBJ2-7	TRBV2	TGTGCCAGTGGGGGACAGGCCTACGAGCAGTACTTC	CASGGQAYEQYF
.	.	TRBJ1-4	TRBV28	TGTGCCAGCAGTCCCGACTCGTCGGCTAATGAAAAACTGTTTTTT	CASSPDSSANEKLFF
once	.	TRBJ1-1	TRBV5-1	TGCGCCAGCTCTTCCCCGAACACTGAAGCTTTCTTT	CASSSPNTEAFF
.	TRBD2	TRBJ2-3	TRBV27	TGTGCCAGCAGTGGACTAGCGGGAGGGCCCGGAGATACGCAGTATTTT	CASSGLAGGPGDTQYF
.	TRBD2	TRBJ2-5	TRBV10-3	TGTGCCATCAGTCCTAGCGGGGGCAGTGGAGAGACCCAGTACTTC	CAISPSGGSGETQYF
.	.	TRBJ1-1	TRBV7-9	TGTGCCAGCTGTTACAGTTCAGCTGAAGCTTTCTTT	CASCYSSAEAFF
.	.	TRBJ2-7	TRBV6-1	TGTGCCAGCAGTAGAGGCAGCTACGAGCAGTACTTC	CASSRGSYEQYF